This is a list of T cell receptor beta chains from one sample in a study of blood T cell repertoires in COVID-19. Clones were sequenced by immunoSEQ multiplex PCR, and TCRdb holds only the in-frame ones, with some missing. The sample contains approximately 150,000 clones, 60% to 85% of which appear only once. The sample comprised peripheral blood. The receptor set was obtained from a man aged 50-59 years with acute or convalescent COVID-19. Each CDR3 is given with its conserved first and last residue.

>TRBV6-5|TRBJ1-6
CASSYSDRSPLHF
>TRBV27|TRBJ1-6
CASSLRPRPGDGSPLHF
>TRBV30|TRBJ2-2
CAWSVRRGLTGSNTGELFF
>TRBV28|TRBJ1-1
CASSLIRSEAFF
>TRBV3-1/TRBV3-2|TRBJ1-3
CASSPRDRGQGNTIYF
>TRBV6-4|TRBJ2-5
CASRNRDRGVGETQYF
>TRBV18|TRBJ1-6
CASSPSTGINSPLHF
>TRBV24-1|TRBJ2-3
CATSDVRQGTDTQYF
>TRBV21-1|TRBJ2-5
CASTGDRLLRETQYF
>TRBV7-8|TRBJ2-1
CASSLQGPGSSYNEQFF
>TRBV24-1|TRBJ1-6
CATELDSPLHF
>TRBV4-1|TRBJ1-2
CASSRMIRDRTVGDYGYTF
>TRBV29-1|TRBJ2-3
CSVLGTGGQLDTQYF
>TRBV2|TRBJ1-1
CASSVQGSNTEAFF
>TRBV29-1|TRBJ1-3
CSVEGQGPSGNTIYF
>TRBV7-9|TRBJ1-4
CASTRATNEKLFF
>TRBV30|TRBJ2-1
CAWSSKGTSRFF
>TRBV6-6|TRBJ1-1
CASSYRGFEAFF
>TRBV5-1|TRBJ1-4
CASSRGAGGPLGEKLFF
>TRBV7-3|TRBJ2-3
CASSYVGGLDTQYF
>TRBV6-2/TRBV6-3|TRBJ2-6
CASSYSQDSGANVLTF
>TRBV9|TRBJ2-1
CASSVSNALDNEQFF
>TRBV19|TRBJ2-2
CASSIRGQMNTGELFF
>TRBV29-1|TRBJ1-1
CSVDRGPGTEAFF
>TRBV28|TRBJ1-2
CASRDRDRGYTF
>TRBV28|TRBJ1-2
CASSLGTANYGYTF
>TRBV18|TRBJ1-1
CASSPPSGNTEAFF
>TRBV11-1|TRBJ2-7
CASSPRESYEQYF
>TRBV9|TRBJ1-1
CASSVAKSNAEAFF
>TRBV6-5|TRBJ1-1
CASTRIDRNTEAFF
>TRBV9|TRBJ2-2
CASSVRPAGRNTGELFF
>TRBV6-5|TRBJ1-5
CASSSPGQPQHF
>TRBV2|TRBJ2-1
CASSGVGQGLREQFF
>TRBV30|TRBJ2-1
CAWSENTRSYNEQFF
>TRBV5-1|TRBJ1-2
CASSWGQGFEGYTF
>TRBV6-6|TRBJ1-2
CASTLLTDGPNYGYTF
>TRBV14|TRBJ1-6
CASSESGLGSPLHF
>TRBV6-5|TRBJ2-2
CASSYSGQGGTGELFF
>TRBV6-2/TRBV6-3|TRBJ1-1
CASSPGQNTEAFF
>TRBV27|TRBJ1-1
CASSLRGAVTEAFF
>TRBV4-1|TRBJ2-2
CASSQRGAQGARPGELFF
>TRBV4-2|TRBJ2-3
CASSQTGGSDTQYF
>TRBV14|TRBJ2-1
CASSRPVLAGGHNEQFF
>TRBV23-1|TRBJ1-1
CASSPETDRVVAFF
>TRBV18|TRBJ2-1
CASSPRKGGGSYNEQFF
>TRBV9|TRBJ1-6
CASSVLYNSPLHF
>TRBV24-1|TRBJ2-3
CATSDRVAGGRDTQYF
>TRBV19|TRBJ1-3
CASSFYRDSLGNTIYF
>TRBV6-1|TRBJ1-6
CASSELGGSNSPLHF
>TRBV19|TRBJ1-1
CASSSTRGGLGSTEAFF
>TRBV19|TRBJ1-5
CASRLDRAGNQPQHF